This T cell receptor beta chain was identified in a study of T cells in Graves' hyperthyroidism and ophthalmopathy. Findings and caveats of the study: In blood, most of the thyroid clonotypes expanded above 0.001 were also present.

This clonotype was detected only a few times. Antigen: not known. Template material for amplifying TCR beta CDR3 regions consisted of RNA transcripts. A first-round RT-PCR of the TCR CDR3 used the HTBI primer set. Via MiXCR, TCRdb re-called the multiplex PCR reads, giving one row per CDR3 protein. The table lists some 500,000 distinct CDR3 sequences, roughly an eighth of them singletons. For Graves' hyperthyroidism to be stable, ophthalmopathy could not progress within 18 months. Exclusion of patients followed from uncontrolled infection, other autoimmune disease, pregnancy or lactation. The source of the PBMCs was around 9 ml of fresh peripheral blood. Germline CDR1 reads DFQATT; CDR2 reads SNEGSKA (reference sequence). V gave up 3 bases and J gave up 7 bases; unmatched junction bases: 5. CDR3 size: 13 residues.

Material: blood. This receptor was obtained from a young woman with Graves' hyperthyroidism. The genes are TRBV20-1 and TRBJ1-2, with TRBD1 identical over 10 bases. The CDR3 sequence: CSASWDRGGGYTF. The CDR3 nucleotides are TGCAGTGCTAGCTGGGACAGGGGAGGTGGCTACACCTTC.